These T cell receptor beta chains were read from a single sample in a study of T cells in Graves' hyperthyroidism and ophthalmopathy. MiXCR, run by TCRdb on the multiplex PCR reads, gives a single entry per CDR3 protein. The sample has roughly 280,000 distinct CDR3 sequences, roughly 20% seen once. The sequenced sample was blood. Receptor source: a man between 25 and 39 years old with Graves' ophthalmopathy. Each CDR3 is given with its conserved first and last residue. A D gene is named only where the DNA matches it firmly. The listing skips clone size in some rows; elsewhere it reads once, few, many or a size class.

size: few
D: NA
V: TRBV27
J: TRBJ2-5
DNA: TGTGCCAGCAGTTATCAGTTTCAAGAGACCCAGTACTTC
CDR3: CASSYQFQETQYF

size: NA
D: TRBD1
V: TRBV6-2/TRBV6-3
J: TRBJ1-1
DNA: TGTGCCAGCAGCCAGGGGGTAACGGGCACTGAAGCTTTCTTT
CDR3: CASSQGVTGTEAFF

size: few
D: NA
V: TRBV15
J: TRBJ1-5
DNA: TGTGCCACCAGCAGAGAAGGTTTTGGTCAGCCCCAGCATTTT
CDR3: CATSREGFGQPQHF

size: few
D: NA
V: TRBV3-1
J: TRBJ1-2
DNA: TGTGCCAGCAGCTTGGGGGGAAACAGCTATGGCTACACCTTC
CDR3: CASSLGGNSYGYTF

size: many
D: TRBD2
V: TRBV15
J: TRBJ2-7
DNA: TGTGCCACCAGCAGATTGTGGTTTCGGCGGGAGGAGGACGAGCAGTACTTC
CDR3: CATSRLWFRREEDEQYF

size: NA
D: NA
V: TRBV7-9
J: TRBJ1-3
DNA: TGTGCCAGCAGCTTAAGGACGTCTAACGAACACTCTGGAAACACCATATATTTT
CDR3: CASSLRTSNEHSGNTIYF

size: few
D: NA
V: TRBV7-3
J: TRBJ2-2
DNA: TGTGCCAGCAGCCCAACGGTACAGTCAGGGGAGCTGTTTTTT
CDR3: CASSPTVQSGELFF

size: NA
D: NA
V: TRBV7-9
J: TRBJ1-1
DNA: TGTGCCAGCAGCTTAGCGACAACTGAAGCTTTCTTT
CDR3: CASSLATTEAFF

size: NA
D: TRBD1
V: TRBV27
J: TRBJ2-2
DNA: TGTGCCAGCAGTTTACCCGGCCCGGACCAAACGACAGGGACCGGGGAGCTGTTTTTT
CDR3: CASSLPGPDQTTGTGELFF

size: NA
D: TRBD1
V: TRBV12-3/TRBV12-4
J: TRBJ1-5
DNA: TGTGCCAGCAGAAGAGGGACAGGATTCCAGGGCAATCAGCCCCAGCATTTT
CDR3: CASRRGTGFQGNQPQHF

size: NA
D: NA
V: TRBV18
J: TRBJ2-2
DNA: TGTGCCAGCTCACCTGACATGTTGACCGGGGAGCTGTTTTTT
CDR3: CASSPDMLTGELFF

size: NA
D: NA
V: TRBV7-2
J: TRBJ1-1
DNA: TGTGCCAGCAGCTTAGGCCGGGGCAGTAACTCTGAAGCTTTCTTT
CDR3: CASSLGRGSNSEAFF

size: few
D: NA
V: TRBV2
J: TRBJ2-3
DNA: TGTGCCAGCACGCTCCTCGTGAGCACAGATACGCAGTATTTT
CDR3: CASTLLVSTDTQYF

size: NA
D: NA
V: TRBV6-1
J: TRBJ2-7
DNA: TGTGCCAGCAGTCGACTAGTAGGGGCGTACGAGCAGTACTTC
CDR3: CASSRLVGAYEQYF

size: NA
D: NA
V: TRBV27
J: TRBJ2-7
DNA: TGTGCCAGCACCGCCTACGAGCAGTACTTC
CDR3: CASTAYEQYF

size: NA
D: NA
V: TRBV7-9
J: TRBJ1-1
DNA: TGTGCCAGCAGTTACCTCGGAGATCCTGAAGCTTTCTTT
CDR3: CASSYLGDPEAFF

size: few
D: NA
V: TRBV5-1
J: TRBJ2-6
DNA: TGCGCCAGCAGTAGTGACCAAGGGTCTGGGGCCAACGTCCTGACTTTC
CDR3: CASSSDQGSGANVLTF

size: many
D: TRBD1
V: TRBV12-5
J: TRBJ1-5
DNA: TGTGCTAGTGGCCCGTCGGGGGGACAGGCTAATAGCAATCAGCCCCAGCATTTT
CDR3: CASGPSGGQANSNQPQHF

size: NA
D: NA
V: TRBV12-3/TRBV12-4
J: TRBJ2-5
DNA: TGTGCCAGCAGTTTCTCCGGACGGCAGACCCAGTACTTC
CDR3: CASSFSGRQTQYF

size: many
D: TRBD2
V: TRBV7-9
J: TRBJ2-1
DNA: TGTGCCAGCAGCCCTCAGCGGGAGGGCAATGAGCAGTTCTTC
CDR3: CASSPQREGNEQFF

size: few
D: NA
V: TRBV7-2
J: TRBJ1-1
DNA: TGTGCCAGCAGCTTACAGATTAACACTGAAGCTTTCTTT
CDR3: CASSLQINTEAFF

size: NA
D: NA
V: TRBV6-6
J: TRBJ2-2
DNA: TGTGCCAGCAGTTACGGTACTGGCGGGGAGCTGTTTTTT
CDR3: CASSYGTGGELFF

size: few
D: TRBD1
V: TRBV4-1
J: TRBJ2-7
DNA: TGCGCCAGCAGCCTCGGACAGGGTTATGGATACGAGCAGTACTTC
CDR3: CASSLGQGYGYEQYF

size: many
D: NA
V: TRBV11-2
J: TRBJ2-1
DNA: TGTGCCAGCAGCTTAGGCGGAGGACTAGGGGGAGAGCAGTTCTTC
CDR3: CASSLGGGLGGEQFF

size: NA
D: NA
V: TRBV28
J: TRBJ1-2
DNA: TGTGCCAGCAGTTTATCGGGACAAAGGTTGAGCTACACCTTC
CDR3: CASSLSGQRLSYTF

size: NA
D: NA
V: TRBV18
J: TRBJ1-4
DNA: TGTGCCAGCTCAATAATTGACAGAACTAATGAAAAACTGTTTTTT
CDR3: CASSIIDRTNEKLFF